At least ten counts were recorded for the clone carrying this T cell receptor (beta chain). Its target is unknown. This record belongs to a study of T cells in Graves' hyperthyroidism and ophthalmopathy. The wider study: Pretreatment peripheral blood was obtained at initial diagnosis.

TCR beta CDR3 region amplification was performed from RNA transcripts. The HTBI primer set drove a first-round RT-PCR of the TCR CDR3. TCRdb reprocessed the multiplex PCR reads with MiXCR, giving one entry per CDR3 protein. Of over 300,000 distinct CDR3 sequences listed, 12% to 15% are singletons. Trimming at V came to 6 bases and at J to 5 bases, leaving 6 bases not matched to a gene. Germline V gene lookup returns CDR1 LGHDT and CDR2 YNNKEL (reference sequence). CDR3 length: 13 residues. Study-wide results and limits: With a median lead of about 6.9 months before onset, the model predicted ophthalmopathy. Most clonotypes expanded in thyroid above 0.001 were likewise present in blood.

Specimen: blood. The receptor comes from a woman aged 35 to 49 with Graves' ophthalmopathy. The chain is built from TRBV3-1 and TRBJ2-5, with TRBD1 matching over 7 bases. In DNA form, the CDR3 reads TGTGCCAGCAGACCGGTGGGACAGGAGACCCAGTACTTC. It specifies CASRPVGQETQYF.